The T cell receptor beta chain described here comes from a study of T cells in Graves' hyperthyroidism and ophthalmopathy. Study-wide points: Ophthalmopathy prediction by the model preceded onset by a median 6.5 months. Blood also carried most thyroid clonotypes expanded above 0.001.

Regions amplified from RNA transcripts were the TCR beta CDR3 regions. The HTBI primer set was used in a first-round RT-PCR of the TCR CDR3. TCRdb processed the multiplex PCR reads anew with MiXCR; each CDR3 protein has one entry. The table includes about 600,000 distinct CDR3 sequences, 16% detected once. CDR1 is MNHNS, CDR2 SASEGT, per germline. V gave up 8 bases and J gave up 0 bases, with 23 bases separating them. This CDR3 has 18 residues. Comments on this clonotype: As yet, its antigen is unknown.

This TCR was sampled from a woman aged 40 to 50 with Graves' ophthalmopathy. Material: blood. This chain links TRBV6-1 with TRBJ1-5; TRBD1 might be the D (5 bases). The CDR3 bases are TGTGCCAGCGAGGGCGGTACAGGAGATTATCATAGCAATCAGCCCCAGCATTTT. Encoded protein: CASEGGTGDYHSNQPQHF.